The 26 T cell receptor beta chains below were found in one sample sequenced in a study of T cells in localized non-small cell lung cancer. TCRdb keeps only in-frame clones here, not all; method: immunoSEQ multiplex PCR. The sample contains about 21,000 clones, 88% of which appear only once. This specimen consisted of peripheral blood mononuclear cells, obtained before any cancer treatment. The receptors come from a male donor older than 55 with stage II lung adenocarcinoma.

This clone was seen just once. The sample has other DNA sequences that encode this CDR3 too. The chain joins TRBV28 to TRBJ2-7; TRBD1 agrees at 9 bases. The CDR3 contains 15 residues. The V gene end was trimmed by 6 bases and the J gene end by 3 bases; junction bases not matched to a gene: 9. Germline V gene lookup returns CDR1 MDHEN and CDR2 SYDVKM. CDR3 residues: CASSDPGTGFYEQYF. The DNA of the CDR3 is TGTGCCAGCAGCGACCCTGGGACAGGGTTCTACGAGCAGTACTTC.

This clone was counted once. The chain has TRBV27 and TRBJ2-2; possible D gene TRBD1, 6 bases. CDR1 is MNHEY, CDR2 SMNVEV, per germline (reference sequence). The CDR3 length is 15 residues. With 6 bases removed from V and 5 bases from J, the gap between germline ends came to 16 bases. The CDR3 coding sequence is TGTGCCAGCAGCCCCACAAGGGGGTTTACCGGGGAGCTGTTTTTT. This sequence encodes CASSPTRGFTGELFF.

With respect to this clone: This sample includes further DNA sequences coding for the same CDR3. The chain is built from TRBV28 and TRBJ2-7; D gene unclear. CDR1 and CDR2 from the germline V gene are MDHEN and SYDVKM. V was shortened by 6 bases and J by 6 bases, with 12 bases between the two germline ends. The CDR3 spans 12 residues. The CDR3 is CASSLTSSEQYF. In DNA form, the CDR3 reads TGTGCCAGCAGCCTGACATCGTCCGAGCAGTACTTC.

There are a few counts of this clone. The rearrangement uses TRBV10-2 and TRBJ1-2; the D is unclear. The CDR3 loop spans 13 amino acids. Looked up from germline, CDR1 is WSHSY and CDR2 is SAAADI. With 3 bases removed from V and 6 bases from J, the gap between germline ends came to 11 bases. CDR3 protein: CASSEWFGHGYTF. The CDR3, as DNA: TGCGCCAGCAGTGAATGGTTCGGCCATGGCTACACCTTC.

V and J are TRBV10-2 and TRBJ2-1, with 7 positions matching TRBD2. CDR3 length: 14 amino acids. CDR1 is WSHSY and CDR2 is SAAADI in the germline V gene. After removal of 8 bases from V and 2 bases from J, the junction contained 6 bases not matched to a gene. CDR3 bases: TGCGCCAGCTTGGCGGGAGATCCCTACAATGAGCAGTTCTTC. Translating gives CASLAGDPYNEQFF.

The gene calls are TRBV28 and TRBJ1-3; unclear D gene. With 1 base removed from V and 0 bases from J, the gap between germline ends came to 13 bases. CDR1 and CDR2 from the germline V gene are MDHEN and SYDVKM. This CDR3 comprises 17 residues. The CDR3 nucleotides read TGTGCCAGCAGTTTATTAGGAAGGGCTAACTCTGGAAACACCATATATTTT. This sequence encodes CASSLLGRANSGNTIYF. The entire variable domain, with the rest obtained from reference TRBV28 and TRBJ1-3, is as follows: DVKVTQSSRYLVKRTGEKVFLECVQDMDHENMFWYRQDPGLGLRLIYFSYDVKMKEKGDIPEGYSVSREKKERFSLILESASTNQTSMYLCASSLLGRANSGNTIYFGEGSWLTVV.

The chain employs TRBV7-9 and TRBJ2-1; TRBD2 matches at 8 bases. Germline V gives CDR1 SEHNR, CDR2 FQNEAQ (reference sequence). The CDR3 runs to 16 residues. Unmatched junction bases numbered 8, after V lost 3 bases and J lost 4 bases. CDR3 protein: CASSLWAGGGYNEQFF. DNA of the CDR3: TGTGCCAGCAGCTTGTGGGCGGGAGGCGGTTACAATGAGCAGTTCTTC.

V and J are TRBV11-2 and TRBJ2-1; possibly TRBD1 or TRBD2 for D (5 bases each). Germline values: CDR1 SGHAT, CDR2 FQNNGV. The CDR3 is made up of 12 amino acids. Deletions cut 5 bases from V and 8 bases from J, with 10 bases between. The CDR3 nucleotides read TGTGCCAGCAGCGGGGGTCTGCATGAGCAGTTCTTC. Translation gives CASSGGLHEQFF.

The chain uses TRBV2 and TRBJ1-3, with D possibly being TRBD1 (5 bases). Germline V gene lookup returns CDR1 SNHLY and CDR2 FYNNEI. Trimming left V 9 bases short and J 0 bases short, with 12 bases between. CDR3 size: 14 residues. The DNA for the CDR3 is TGTGCCAGTGGGGCAGGGAGCTCTGGAAACACCATATATTTT. It codes for CASGAGSSGNTIYF.

The gene calls are TRBV27 and TRBJ2-7; 11 positions agree with TRBD2. The junction had 6 bases not matched to a gene; V was cut back by 11 bases and J by 0 bases. The germline CDR1 and CDR2 sequences are MNHEY and SMNVEV (reference sequence). The CDR3 extends over 14 amino acids. CDR3 sequence: CAGVAGGPSYEQYF. In DNA, the CDR3 is TGTGCCGGGGTAGCGGGAGGGCCCTCCTACGAGCAGTACTTC.

The chain carries TRBV6-1 and TRBJ1-5; no firm D call. The length of the CDR3 is 14 residues. CDR1 and CDR2 (germline): MNHNS, SASEGT. Deletions cut 10 bases from V and 0 bases from J, with 13 bases between. The CDR3 nucleotides read TGTGCCACACAAACGGAGAGTAGCAATCAGCCCCAGCATTTT. Protein product: CATQTESSNQPQHF.

This clone was detected a few times. The chain couples TRBV19 to TRBJ2-7; the D is unclear. The CDR3 loop spans 15 amino acids. Germline loops: CDR1 LNHDA, CDR2 SQIVND (reference sequence). V was pared by 4 bases and J by 2 bases, with 15 bases between. The CDR3 loop is CASSRMGRDTYEQYF. The CDR3 nucleotides read TGTGCCAGTAGTAGGATGGGCAGAGACACCTACGAGCAGTACTTC.

The chain joins TRBV7-8 to TRBJ2-7, with D maybe TRBD2 (6 bases). This CDR3 contains 14 residues. Germline CDR1 SGHVS, CDR2 FQNEAQ. V lost 7 bases and J 6 bases, leaving 19 bases between the germline ends. For the CDR3, the DNA is TGTGCCAGCAACATACTGGGACTTAGTCGCGAGCAGTACTTC. Its translation: CASNILGLSREQYF.

J is TRBJ1-4 and V is TRBV27; D is unclear. V was cut by 5 bases and J by 10 bases, with 17 bases left in between. The CDR3 is 14 amino acids. Germline V gene sequence: CDR1 MNHEY, CDR2 SMNVEV (reference sequence). This CDR3 reads CASSLGTGPRKLFF. CDR3 in DNA: TGTGCCAGCAGTCTTGGCACGGGCCCTAGAAAACTGTTTTTT.

The genes are TRBV11-3 and TRBJ2-3; D is possibly TRBD1 (6 bases). Trimming took 2 bases from V and 1 from J, leaving 10 bases between them. CDR1 SGHNT and CDR2 YENEEA come from the germline V gene. This CDR3 has 15 residues. In DNA form, the CDR3 reads TGTGCCAGCAGCTTAATGGGGACACGCACAGATACGCAGTATTTT. This codes for CASSLMGTRTDTQYF. Supplemented by reference TRBV11-3 and TRBJ2-3, the full variable domain reads EAGVVQSPRYKIIEKKQPVAFWCNPISGHNTLYWYLQNLGQGPELLIRYENEEAVDDSQLPKDRFSAERLKGVDSTLKIQPAELGDSAVYLCASSLMGTRTDTQYFGPGTRLTVL.

The CDR3: CASSLGTGAEAFF. CDR3 bases: TGCGCCAGCAGCTTGGGGACAGGGGCTGAAGCTTTCTTT. This rearrangement joins TRBV5-1 to TRBJ1-1, with 9 bases aligning to TRBD1. Trimming took 0 bases from V and 6 from J; bases not matched to a gene: 0. The CDR3 has 13 residues. Germline CDR1 is SGHRS and CDR2 is YFSETQ.

The rearrangement joins TRBV18 to TRBJ1-5; TRBD1 aligns across 8 bases. Germline V gene data show CDR1 as KGHSH and CDR2 as LQKENI. V shed 3 bases, J shed 6 bases, and the junction held 1 base outside the gene matches. The CDR3 consists of 13 residues. CDR3 in amino acids: CASSPDRGQPQHF. CDR3 DNA: TGTGCCAGCTCACCTGACAGGGGTCAGCCCCAGCATTTT.

This chain joins TRBV5-1 and TRBJ1-5; D uncertain. V dropped 4 bases and J dropped 4 bases, with 9 bases sitting between them. Germline CDR1 and CDR2: SGHRS and YFSETQ. The CDR3 has 13 residues. The CDR3 sequence is CASSLAANQPQHF. In nucleotides, the CDR3 is TGCGCCAGCAGCCTGGCAGCTAATCAGCCCCAGCATTTT.

The sample holds one count of this clone. The gene calls are TRBV29-1 and TRBJ2-3, with D hard to call. The CDR3 totals 11 residues. V lost 6 bases, J lost 1 base, and 5 bases lay in between. Germline CDR1 SQVTM, CDR2 ANQGSEA. CDR3 sequence: CSVERTDTQYF. CDR3 DNA sequence: TGCAGCGTCGAACGCACAGATACGCAGTATTTT.

This chain joins TRBV5-4 and TRBJ2-3; D unresolved. This CDR3 region has 12 residues. V was cut by 1 base and J by 4 bases, with 4 bases left in between. CDR1 and CDR2 (germline): SGHNT, YYREEE (reference sequence). The CDR3 DNA follows: TGTGCCAGCAGCTTGATCCCAGATACGCAGTATTTT. Translated: CASSLIPDTQYF.

The chain joins TRBV19 to TRBJ1-1; D not certain. Per germline, CDR1 LNHDA and CDR2 SQIVND (reference sequence). Trimming took off 1 base at V and 8 bases at J, with 5 bases between the two ends. There are 11 residues in the CDR3. Written as DNA, the CDR3 is TGTGCCAGTAGTATAGGGCCAGAAGCTTTCTTT. Amino acid sequence: CASSIGPEAFF.

CDR3 in DNA: TGTGCCAGCAACGGGTTAGGCGGACTATCTAATCAGCCCCAGCATTTT. Protein sequence: CASNGLGGLSNQPQHF. The gene calls are TRBV2 and TRBJ1-5, with no clear D. CDR1 and CDR2 (germline): SNHLY, FYNNEI. CDR3 length equals 16 residues. V was trimmed by 7 bases and J by 4 bases, leaving 20 bases between them.

The J gene is TRBJ1-2, the V gene TRBV28, with 8 positions matching TRBD1. Germline loops: CDR1 MDHEN, CDR2 SYDVKM. The length of the CDR3 is 14 residues. V shed 3 bases and J 8 bases; nucleotides not matched to a gene: 8. The CDR3 sequence: CASSLPLTGDGYTF. Here the CDR3 DNA reads TGTGCCAGCAGTTTGCCCCTGACAGGGGACGGCTACACCTTC.

There are a few counts of this clone. The CDR3 reads CASSLTRTGSNQPQHF. In DNA form, the CDR3 reads TGTGCCAGCAGCCTGACCCGGACAGGTAGCAATCAGCCCCAGCATTTT. V and J are TRBV28 and TRBJ1-5; 7 bases line up with TRBD1. V lost 6 bases and J lost 0; bases outside the gene matches: 8. The CDR3 runs 16 residues. Germline lookup yields CDR1 MDHEN and CDR2 SYDVKM.

The chain carries TRBV5-1 and TRBJ2-1, with 14 nucleotides matching TRBD2. This CDR3 comprises 18 residues. The V and J ends lost 2 bases and 0 bases, in that order; junction bases with no gene match: 4. From germline, CDR1 is SGHRS and CDR2 YFSETQ. The CDR3 region has the DNA TGCGCCAGCAGCTTTTCCGGGACTAGCGGGAGCTCCTACAATGAGCAGTTCTTC. It is translated as CASSFSGTSGSSYNEQFF.

The chain joins TRBV5-1 to TRBJ1-1; no reliable D call. Germline-derived CDR1 and CDR2 are SGHRS and YFSETQ. This CDR3 contains 13 residues. The V end lost 0 bases, the J end lost 1 base, and 4 bases lay between the germline ends. The CDR3 sequence is CASSLAENTEAFF. The CDR3 DNA reads as TGCGCCAGCAGCTTGGCAGAGAACACTGAAGCTTTCTTT. The full variable domain, its missing parts supplied by reference TRBV5-1 and TRBJ1-1, is KAGVTQTPRYLIKTRGQQVTLSCSPISGHRSVSWYQQTPGQGLQFLFEYFSETQRNKGNFPGRFSGRQFSNSRSEMNVSTLELGDSALYLCASSLAENTEAFFGQGTRLTVV.